The next 6 T cell receptor beta chains were all read from a single sample in a study of blood T cell repertoires in COVID-19. Generated by immunoSEQ multiplex PCR, the TCRdb table keeps only in-frame clones and is missing some. The table has about 130,000 clones, around 70% seen once. The sequenced material came from peripheral blood. All receptors derive from a man aged 55 to 70 with acute or convalescent COVID-19.

V and J are TRBV5-1 and TRBJ1-1; D is ambiguous. Germline-derived CDR1 and CDR2 are SGHRS and YFSETQ. The CDR3 loop spans 13 amino acids. V lost 1 base and J 11 bases, leaving 15 bases between the germline ends. CDR3: CASSLSLATVAFF. The CDR3 DNA sequence: TGCGCCAGCAGCTTGTCCTTAGCGACGGTGGCTTTCTTT.

V usage is TRBV5-4 and J usage is TRBJ2-2; TRBD1 might be the D (6 bases). CDR1 is SGHNT and CDR2 is YYREEE in the germline V gene (reference sequence). The V gene lost 1 base and the J gene lost 3 bases, with 7 bases spanning the gap. This CDR3 comprises 14 residues. In DNA, the CDR3 is TGTGCCAGCAGCTTGAGGACAGACACCGGGGAGCTGTTTTTT. This gives the protein CASSLRTDTGELFF.

The chain has TRBV7-3 and TRBJ2-5, with 10 positions matching TRBD1. Germline V gives CDR1 SGHTA, CDR2 FQGTGA. The CDR3 totals 15 residues. Trimming took 5 bases from V and 5 from J; bases not matched to a gene: 8. DNA for the CDR3: TGTGCCAGCAGCCACGACAGGGGGCGGTCGGAGACCCAGTACTTC. Amino acids: CASSHDRGRSETQYF. The whole variable domain, filled in from reference TRBV7-3 and TRBJ2-5, reads GAGVSQTPSNKVTEKGKYVELRCDPISGHTALYWYRQSLGQGPEFLIYFQGTGAADDSGLPNDRFFAVRPEGSVSTLKIQRTERGDSAVYLCASSHDRGRSETQYFGPGTRLLVL.

This clone has only a few counts. The CDR3 bases are TGTGCCAGCAGCCCTACCGGGACAGCCTTTAGTGAGCAGTTCTTC. This codes for CASSPTGTAFSEQFF. The chain employs TRBV7-9 and TRBJ2-1; 7 bases are shared with TRBD1. Germline CDR1 reads SEHNR; CDR2 reads FQNEAQ (reference sequence). The CDR3 has 15 amino acids. After removal of 5 bases from V and 9 bases from J, the junction contained 13 bases not matched to a gene.

The CDR3 spells CASSPGENYGYTF. Written as DNA, the CDR3 is TGTGCCAGCTCACCAGGGGAGAACTATGGCTACACCTTC. The chain couples TRBV18 to TRBJ1-2; D unresolved. This CDR3 is 13 amino acids long. The germline V gene encodes CDR1 KGHSH and CDR2 LQKENI. Trimming took 2 bases from V and 2 from J, leaving 6 bases between them. Supplemented by reference TRBV18 and TRBJ1-2, the full variable domain reads NAGVMQNPRHLVRRRGQEARLRCSPMKGHSHVYWYRQLPEEGLKFMVYLQKENIIDESGMPKERFSAEFPKEGPSILRIQQVVRGDSAAYFCASSPGENYGYTFGSGTRLTVV.

The chain carries TRBV10-2 and TRBJ2-2, with TRBD2 identical over 8 bases. The J segment lost 5 bases and the V segment lost 3 bases, leaving 5 bases of the junction unmatched. Germline V gene data show CDR1 as WSHSY and CDR2 as SAAADI. The CDR3 spans 15 residues. Here the CDR3 DNA reads TGCGCCAGCAGTGAAGCGGGAGTAAGGACCGGGGAGCTGTTTTTT. It encodes CASSEAGVRTGELFF.